This T cell receptor (beta chain) was identified in a study of blood T cells in healthy people across ages (dated by TCRdb to the mid-2010s). Background on the whole study: In model experiments, template switching captured about one uniquely barcoded TCR beta cDNA molecule for every two T cells. Age-related changes in TCR beta repertoire diversity were measured in the study by deep sequencing normalized with unique cDNA molecular identifiers. Donors were grouped into four age groups: young (average 16 years), middle-aged (roughly 38), aged (around 56) and long-lived (about 82). Two additional independent replicas of 1 million unique cDNA reads from the same blood draw were analyzed for two donors (one aged 18 to 29 and one aged 80 or older). Paper-wide results and their limitations: Observed TCR beta diversity per million T cells fell roughly linearly with age, and a significant reduction was already apparent by age approximately 41. The long-lived group showed more naive CD4+ T cells, fewer expanded clones and increased TCR diversity than the aged group, suggesting age selection. Estimates of total diversity based on one million sequenced T cells were regarded as lower bounds and as underestimates. Donor CMV infection status was unknown, potentially confounding age-related changes in expanded clonotypes. Observed TCR beta diversity correlated strongly with the percentage of naive T cells measured by flow cytometry. Bulk unsorted PBMC profiling prevented conclusive comparison of naive and antigen-experienced compartments.

Systemically healthy Caucasian individuals from Russia, 39 in total and aged roughly 6 to 100 years, were included as donors. Each donor gave ten milliliters of peripheral blood, collected into EDTA-treated Vacutainer tubes. PBMCs were isolated by Ficoll-Paque density-gradient centrifugation, with at least 7 million obtained per sample. Total RNA was extracted from PBMCs with Trizol reagent, with at least 6 micrograms obtained per sample. For every donor, flow cytometry on a PBMC aliquot measured the percentage of naive CD45RAhigh/CD27high T cells. The CDR3 starts with the cysteine, ends with the phenylalanine, and has 14 residues. Only the CDR3 portion is preserved as DNA: 42 bases, with reading frame beginning at the first base. Trimming removed 3 bases from V and 0 bases from J, leaving 9 bases between the germline ends. Library preparation was by 5' RACE. The data were produced on an Illumina HiSeq 2500. A second PCR of about 7 to 12 cycles was performed with a sample-barcoded 5' primer and a J-beta primer mix. A unique molecular identifier was introduced onto each TCR beta cDNA molecule by a template-switch 5' adaptor carrying 12 random nucleotides. Each sample yielded at least 2.5 million CDR3-containing paired-end reads. The Mint cDNA synthesis kit, primed by a TRBC-specific oligonucleotide, was used to synthesize first-strand cDNA from all RNA. All cDNA was treated with uracil-DNA glycosylase and then went through a first 18-cycle PCR with the universal primers M1SS and BC2_uni_R. Per the authors' processing: For normalization, 1 million high-quality reads, each with a distinct molecular identifier, were randomly selected from each sample. Reads with shared molecular identifiers were discarded instead of being binned into consensus sequences. MiTCR, with a Q25 quality threshold and the strictest error-elimination algorithm, was used for CDR3 identification, clonotype clustering and error correction. Lower-bound total TCR beta diversity was estimated with a nonparametric unseen species model using Euler transformation. TCRdb trimmed public reads at Q25 via fastp, called clones via MiXCR and kept in-frame beta chains. Under each unique CDR3 protein, matching rows form one entry showing the most common genes and DNA. These V and J calls are TCRdb output, not the study's own analysis. This sample holds more than 1,000,000 distinct CDR3 sequences; around 25% were observed only once. The ten top clones hold 0.75% of the sample.

Notes on this clonotype: The specificity of this receptor is unknown. No quality values exist for individual bases; no much larger clone is one base distant.

These data were also reused for a study on T cells of mothers and their children. The second study's authors report: Nine systemically healthy Caucasian individuals, comprising three mothers and their six children, were included as donors. cDNA synthesis consumed the entire amount of extracted RNA, loaded at roughly 1.5 ug RNA in each 15 ul reaction. Sample barcodes and 2-4 random nucleotides were added via the M1S primer in the second PCR. Over 8 million TCR beta CDR3 reads came from each mother, compared with millions of reads from each child. In both related and unrelated pairs, thymic selection shapes the output of TCR recombination in a similar way, with inherited differences having only a minor effect. Related mother-child pairs always showed normalized repertoire overlap that was slightly higher than in unrelated mother-child pairs, though the difference was never significant. No persistent microchimeric T cell clones were detected, at a sensitivity of roughly 96 clones per million clonotypes. In the study, deep NGS was used to compare the TCR beta repertoires of mothers and children, and features distinguishing related mother-child pairs from unrelated individuals were sought. The mean age was about 40 +/- 4 years for the mothers and about 10 +/- 4 years for the children. After adapter ligation with NEBNext reagents, the libraries were sequenced on Illumina HiSeq 2000 with 100+100 nt paired-end reads. To prevent cross-contamination, the mother and child libraries were prepared a month apart and were sequenced in separate runs. For each donor, somewhere between about 450,000 and 2,100,000 distinct TCR beta clonotypes were identified. Naive TCR beta clonotypes were estimated from low-frequency clonotypes matched to each donor's FACS-determined naive share, without sorting.

Sequenced input: blood. The sequence links TRBV12-3 or TRBV12-4 to TRBJ2-7; the D segment cannot be called with confidence. This TCR derives from a girl aged 2 to 10 in good health. The CDR3 corresponds to CASSFGKSSYEQYF. The DNA reads TGTGCCAGCAGTTTCGGCAAGAGCTCCTACGAGCAGTACTTC.